The present TCR beta chain was sequenced within a study of T cell clonality in common variable immunodeficiency. General study findings and limits: Links between repertoire features and CVID complications were heterogeneity-limited. Compared with healthy controls, CVID subjects showed increased TCRbeta clonality, mostly in about a third. The cause of increased CVID clonality remains unclear without subpopulation sequencing.

At least ten counts were recorded for this clone. What it recognizes is unknown. The read is 3 residues too short to cover the CDR3 end, so that end is filled in from the germline J gene. Caucasian heritage predominated among both patients and controls. The CDR3 spans 14 residues. The germline gives CDR1 DFQATT, CDR2 SNEGSKA (reference sequence). V gave up 5 bases and J gave up 3 bases; unmatched junction bases: 7. Profiled with immunoSEQ multiplex PCR; TCRdb holds only in-frame clones, not every one. The sample holds tens of thousands of clones, and no clone turns up only once. This TCR came from a person aged 18 to 69 in good health. Sequencing was done on a sample of peripheral blood mononuclear cells. The gene calls are TRBV20-1 and TRBJ2-7; TRBD1 agrees at 10 bases. CDR3 region: CSAPGTGDLYEQYF. CDR3 DNA (partial): TGCAGTGCTCCAGGGACAGGGGATCTCTACGAG.